Listed below are T cell receptor beta chains from one sample, sequenced in a study of technical replicates of blood from a handful of donors. Measured with immunoSEQ multiplex PCR; TCRdb has only the in-frame clones, and not every one. The data hold approximately 89,000 clones, with around 94% observed a single time. The sample was T cells isolated from PBMCs. The receptors were sampled from a human donor in good health. Each CDR3 is given with its conserved first and last residue. Size values are once, few and many counts, or a class for expanded clones, and some rows have none.

clone size,V gene,J gene,CDR3 protein
.,TRBV29-1,TRBJ2-7,CSVKDSSYEQYF
.,TRBV13,TRBJ2-1,CASSPSGRRDSGNEQFF
.,TRBV10-1,TRBJ2-7,CASNKASGSYEQYF
.,TRBV6-5,TRBJ1-2,CATGVGGYTF
.,TRBV6-5,TRBJ1-1,CASSLDDRGPEAFF
.,TRBV11-2,TRBJ2-7,CASSLDRGYEQYF
.,TRBV4-2,TRBJ2-7,CATRGTGSREQYF
.,TRBV7-2,TRBJ2-1,CASSSRQHNEQFF
.,TRBV7-8,TRBJ2-7,CASSPTPGRAHEQYF
.,TRBV7-9,TRBJ1-1,CASSLDLGQGAFF
.,TRBV5-6,TRBJ1-5,CASSLLDRGNQPQHF
.,TRBV6-5,TRBJ2-7,CASSYSARLAGVEQYF
.,TRBV28,TRBJ2-2,CASIRSDYTGELFF
.,TRBV6-6,TRBJ2-7,CASSYDHGTSAYEQYF
.,TRBV5-4,TRBJ2-3,CASSLLAGGPSDTQYF
.,TRBV6-1,TRBJ1-2,CASSDPGQGDHYGYTF
.,TRBV5-4,TRBJ2-5,CASSSASQETQYF
.,TRBV29-1,TRBJ1-2,CSVEGGVYGYTF
once,TRBV10-3,TRBJ2-7,CAISASGEQYF
.,TRBV10-3,TRBJ2-7,CAIKETGAYEQYF
.,TRBV12-5,TRBJ2-1,CASGPTYRDEQFF
.,TRBV7-2,TRBJ2-1,CASSHEGRGRREQFF